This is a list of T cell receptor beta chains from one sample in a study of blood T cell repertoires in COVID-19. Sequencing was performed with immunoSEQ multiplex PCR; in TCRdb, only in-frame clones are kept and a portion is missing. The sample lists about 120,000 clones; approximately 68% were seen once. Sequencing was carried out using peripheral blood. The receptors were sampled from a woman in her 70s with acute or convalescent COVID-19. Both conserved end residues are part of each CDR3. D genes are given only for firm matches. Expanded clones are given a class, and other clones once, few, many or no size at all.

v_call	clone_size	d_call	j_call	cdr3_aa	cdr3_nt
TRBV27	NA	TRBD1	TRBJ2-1	CASTAGGSYNEQFF	TGTGCCAGCACTGCAGGGGGCTCCTACAATGAGCAGTTCTTC
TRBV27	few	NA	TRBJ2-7	CASSLSIQASTYEQYF	TGTGCCAGCAGTTTATCAATCCAGGCCAGCACCTACGAGCAGTACTTC
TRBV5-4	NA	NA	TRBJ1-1	CASSLDQGGSEAFF	TGTGCCAGCAGCTTGGATCAGGGAGGTAGTGAAGCTTTCTTT
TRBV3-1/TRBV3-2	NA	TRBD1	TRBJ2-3	CASSQVAGGLTDTQYF	TGTGCCAGCAGCCAAGTGGCAGGGGGCTTAACAGATACGCAGTATTTT
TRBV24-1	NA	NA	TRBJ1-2	CATSDFPRQAPFYGYTF	TGTGCCACCAGTGATTTCCCCAGACAGGCCCCTTTCTATGGCTACACCTTC
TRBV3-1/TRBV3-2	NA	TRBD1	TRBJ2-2	CASSRRQGVNTGELFF	TGTGCCAGCAGCCGGCGACAGGGGGTGAACACCGGGGAGCTGTTTTTT
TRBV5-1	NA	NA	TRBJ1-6	CASSPKDRNYNSPLHF	TGCGCCAGCAGCCCCAAGGACAGAAACTATAATTCACCCCTCCACTTT
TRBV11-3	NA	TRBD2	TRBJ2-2	CASSLGLAGTGELFF	TGTGCCAGCAGCTTGGGACTAGCGGGGACCGGGGAGCTGTTTTTT
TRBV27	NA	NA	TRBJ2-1	CASSLSRVLSNEQFF	TGTGCCAGCAGTTTATCGCGGGTCCTCTCCAATGAGCAGTTCTTC
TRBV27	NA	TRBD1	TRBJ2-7	CATLGTGGHEQYF	TGTGCCACCCTAGGGACAGGGGGCCACGAGCAGTACTTC
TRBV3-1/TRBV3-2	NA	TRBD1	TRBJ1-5	CASSQSGGSVNQPQHF	TGTGCCAGCAGCCAGTCAGGGGGTAGTGTCAATCAGCCCCAGCATTTT
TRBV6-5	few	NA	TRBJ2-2	CASSSFGLTGELFF	TGTGCCAGCAGTTCCTTCGGGTTGACCGGGGAGCTGTTTTTT
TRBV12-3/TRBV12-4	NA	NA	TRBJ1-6	CASSFDNSPLHF	TGTGCCAGCAGTTTCGATAATTCACCCCTCCACTTT
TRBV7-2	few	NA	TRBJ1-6	CASSGQPGSSPLHF	TGTGCCAGCAGCGGTCAGCCTGGGAGTTCACCCCTCCACTTT
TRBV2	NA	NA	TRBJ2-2	CASRRTAPGTGELFF	TGTGCCAGCAGGCGGACAGCCCCGGGGACCGGGGAGCTGTTTTTT
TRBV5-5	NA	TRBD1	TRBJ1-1	CASSLDPGQGALRDTEAFF	TGTGCCAGCAGCTTGGACCCGGGACAGGGGGCGTTAAGGGACACTGAAGCTTTCTTT
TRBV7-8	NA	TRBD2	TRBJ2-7	CASSLRTSGEISYEQYF	TGTGCCAGCAGCTTACGGACTAGCGGGGAAATCTCCTACGAGCAGTACTTC
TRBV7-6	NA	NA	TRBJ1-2	CASSLEVSANYGYTF	TGTGCCAGCAGCTTAGAAGTCAGCGCTAACTATGGCTACACCTTC
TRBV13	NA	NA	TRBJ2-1	CASSPREYGWGQFF	TGTGCCAGCAGCCCTCGGGAATACGGCTGGGGGCAGTTCTTC
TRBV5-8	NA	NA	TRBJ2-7	CASSEGQIHEQYF	TGTGCCAGCAGTGAGGGACAAATCCACGAGCAGTACTTC
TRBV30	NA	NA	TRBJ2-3	CAWTGASTRRGDTQYF	TGTGCCTGGACGGGAGCGTCGACGCGAAGGGGAGATACGCAGTATTTT
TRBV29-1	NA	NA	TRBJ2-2	CSVDRLGTGELFF	TGCAGCGTTGACAGACTCGGGACCGGGGAGCTGTTTTTT
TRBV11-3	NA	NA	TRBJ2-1	CASSLGDITYNEQFF	TGTGCCAGCAGCTTAGGGGACATAACCTACAATGAGCAGTTCTTC
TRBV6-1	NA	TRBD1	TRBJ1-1	CASSEATGGYGLAFF	TGTGCCAGCAGTGAAGCCACAGGGGGCTACGGGTTAGCTTTCTTT
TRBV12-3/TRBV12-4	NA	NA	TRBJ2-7	CASSRYIAHEQYF	TGTGCCAGCAGTCGTTACATAGCCCACGAGCAGTACTTC
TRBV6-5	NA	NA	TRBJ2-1	CASSSRGEQFF	TGTGCCAGCAGTAGCAGGGGTGAGCAGTTCTTC
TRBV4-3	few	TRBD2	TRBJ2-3	CASSQEGLAVMDTQYF	TGCGCCAGCAGCCAAGAGGGACTAGCGGTGATGGATACGCAGTATTTT